Listed below are T cell receptor beta chains from one sample, sequenced in a study of blood T cell repertoires in COVID-19. Here immunoSEQ multiplex PCR was the method, and the copy in TCRdb shows in-frame clones only, minus some. The table has around 200,000 clones, around 84% seen once. Sample: peripheral blood. Receptors originate from an elderly woman with active or convalescent COVID-19. The CDR3 runs from the conserved cysteine through the conserved F or W. A D gene is named only where the DNA matches it firmly. Size is stated for part of the rows, as once, few or many counts, or as a class when the clone is expanded.

cdr3_aa cdr3_nt d_call v_call clone_size j_call
CASSYSGTGTDTQYF TGTGCCAGCAGTTATTCCGGGACAGGCACAGATACGCAGTATTTT TRBD1 TRBV6-5 - TRBJ2-3
CASSQDRTGRAEKLFF TGCGCCAGCAGCCAAGATAGGACAGGGAGGGCTGAAAAACTGTTTTTT TRBD1 TRBV4-3 - TRBJ1-4
CASSLEPSGRGNEQFF TGTGCCAGCAGCTTAGAGCCCAGCGGGAGAGGGAATGAGCAGTTCTTC TRBD2 TRBV7-2 - TRBJ2-1
CASSPNSSYEQYF TGTGCCAGCTCACCTAACAGCTCCTACGAGCAGTACTTC - TRBV18 - TRBJ2-7
CSVGRGQGLTGELFF TGCAGCGTTGGTAGAGGACAGGGATTGACCGGGGAGCTGTTTTTT TRBD1 TRBV29-1 - TRBJ2-2
CASSPHRNEVEEKLFF TGTGCCAGCAGTCCCCACCGGAATGAGGTAGAAGAAAAACTGTTTTTT - TRBV28 few TRBJ1-4
CASSQVGAQGTYEQYF TGCGCCAGCAGCCAAGTGGGGGCGCAAGGAACCTACGAGCAGTACTTC - TRBV4-1 once TRBJ2-7
CASSKEETDVYPYNQPQHF TGTGCCAGCAGCAAAGAAGAGACAGACGTCTATCCTTACAATCAGCCCCAGCATTTT - TRBV21-1 - TRBJ1-5
CASSSIIGDRGRRRSPLHF TGTGCCAGCAGTTCAATCATCGGGGACAGGGGGCGTCGGCGATCACCCCTCCACTTT TRBD1 TRBV27 - TRBJ1-6
CASSVDGSWNNEQFF TGTGCCAGCAGCGTAGACGGGAGTTGGAACAATGAGCAGTTCTTC - TRBV9 - TRBJ2-1
CAWRWTSADTQYF TGTGCCTGGAGGTGGACTAGCGCAGATACGCAGTATTTT TRBD2 TRBV30 - TRBJ2-3
CASSYGTGGYSNQPQHF TGTGCCAGCAGTTATGGGACAGGGGGATATAGCAATCAGCCCCAGCATTTT TRBD1 TRBV28 - TRBJ1-5
CASSPSKGQNEKLFF TGTGCCAGCTCACCAAGTAAGGGGCAGAATGAAAAACTGTTTTTT - TRBV18 few TRBJ1-4
CASSPPASSGNTEAFF TGTGCCAGCTCACCACCGGCCAGCTCAGGGAACACTGAAGCTTTCTTT - TRBV18 - TRBJ1-1
CASSPPGRKDNEQFF TGTGCCAGCAGCCCCCCCGGGAGGAAGGACAATGAGCAGTTCTTC TRBD2 TRBV7-9 once TRBJ2-1
CASSLLGDRDSYGYTF TGTGCCAGCAGTTTACTCGGAGACAGGGATAGCTATGGCTACACCTTC TRBD1 TRBV28 - TRBJ1-2